These T cell receptor beta chains were read from a single sample in a study of OX40 agonist ivuxolimab in advanced cancers. Repertoires were generated with immunoSEQ multiplex PCR, while TCRdb's copy carries only in-frame clones and drops some. Altogether roughly 92,000 clones are present, roughly 89% being singletons, with the ten largest covering roughly 9.4%. This specimen was CD4+ or CD8+ T cells sorted from blood, taken in a trial of the OX40 agonist ivuxolimab. The receptors were gathered from an adult with an advanced solid tumor such as melanoma, head and neck, liver or kidney cancer. The CDR3 runs from the conserved cysteine through the conserved F or W. The order of the fields is V gene, clone size, D gene, J gene, CDR3 DNA, CDR3 protein. A D gene is named only where the DNA matches it firmly. Size is omitted from some rows. Given values are once, few, many or a class for expanded clones.

v_gene: TRBV18
abundance: -
d_gene: TRBD1
j_gene: TRBJ1-4
CDR3nt: TGTGCCAGCTCTCACACCGGGACAGATAATGAAAAACTGTTTTTT
CDR3aa: CASSHTGTDNEKLFF

v_gene: TRBV10-2
abundance: -
d_gene: TRBD2
j_gene: TRBJ2-3
CDR3nt: TGCGCCACCCATCGACTAGCGTCTAGCACAGATACGCAGTATTTT
CDR3aa: CATHRLASSTDTQYF

v_gene: TRBV27
abundance: -
d_gene: -
j_gene: TRBJ1-5
CDR3nt: TGTGCCAGCAGACCCCGAGAGTACCAGCCCCAGCATTTT
CDR3aa: CASRPREYQPQHF

v_gene: TRBV15
abundance: -
d_gene: -
j_gene: TRBJ1-4
CDR3nt: TGTGCCACCAGCCCCTCCGGGACACAGAGCGAAAAACTGTTTTTT
CDR3aa: CATSPSGTQSEKLFF

v_gene: TRBV10-2
abundance: once
d_gene: TRBD2
j_gene: TRBJ2-2
CDR3nt: TGCGCCAGCAAAGCGGGAGTAGAGCTGTTTTTT
CDR3aa: CASKAGVELFF

v_gene: TRBV5-6
abundance: -
d_gene: TRBD2
j_gene: TRBJ2-5
CDR3nt: TGTGCCAGCAGCTTCCAAGCCCGGACTAGCGGCCAAGAGACCCAGTACTTC
CDR3aa: CASSFQARTSGQETQYF

v_gene: TRBV7-8
abundance: -
d_gene: TRBD2
j_gene: TRBJ2-5
CDR3nt: TGTGCCAGCAGCTACTACCGACTAGCGGTGAAACAAGAGACCCAGTACTTC
CDR3aa: CASSYYRLAVKQETQYF

v_gene: TRBV14
abundance: -
d_gene: -
j_gene: TRBJ1-1
CDR3nt: TGTGCCAGCAGCCAAGATCTGAACAGGGCAAAACTGGGAGCTTTCTTT
CDR3aa: CASSQDLNRAKLGAFF

v_gene: TRBV10-3
abundance: -
d_gene: TRBD2
j_gene: TRBJ2-7
CDR3nt: TGTGCCATCAGCCCCGGGACTAGCGGGAGAGCTGGAGAGCAGTACTTC
CDR3aa: CAISPGTSGRAGEQYF

v_gene: TRBV12-5
abundance: few
d_gene: -
j_gene: TRBJ2-7
CDR3nt: TGTGCTAGTGGTTTGGTCGGATTCTACTCCTACGAGCAGTACTTC
CDR3aa: CASGLVGFYSYEQYF

v_gene: TRBV11-2
abundance: -
d_gene: -
j_gene: TRBJ2-3
CDR3nt: TGTGCCAGCAGCCCTTCCGGGAACACAGATACGCAGTATTTT
CDR3aa: CASSPSGNTDTQYF

v_gene: TRBV12-5
abundance: -
d_gene: -
j_gene: TRBJ1-1
CDR3nt: TGTGCTAGTGCGAAGGCGAACACTGAAGCTTTCTTT
CDR3aa: CASAKANTEAFF

v_gene: TRBV9
abundance: -
d_gene: -
j_gene: TRBJ2-7
CDR3nt: TGTGCCAGCAGCGTCAAAGGAGGGGGGACAACCTACGAGCAGTACTTC
CDR3aa: CASSVKGGGTTYEQYF

v_gene: TRBV5-1
abundance: -
d_gene: TRBD1
j_gene: TRBJ1-1
CDR3nt: TGCGCCAGCAGCCCTACAGGGGGGCACACTGAAGCTTTCTTT
CDR3aa: CASSPTGGHTEAFF

v_gene: TRBV7-9
abundance: -
d_gene: -
j_gene: TRBJ2-1
CDR3nt: TGTGCCAGCAGCTTAGAGTTAGCGGCCTACAATGAGCAGTTCTTC
CDR3aa: CASSLELAAYNEQFF

v_gene: TRBV6-1
abundance: -
d_gene: TRBD1
j_gene: TRBJ2-7
CDR3nt: TGTGCCAGCAGTGCCACACAGGGGCCGGGGTACGAGCAGTACTTC
CDR3aa: CASSATQGPGYEQYF

v_gene: TRBV7-8
abundance: -
d_gene: TRBD2
j_gene: TRBJ2-5
CDR3nt: TGTGCCAGCAGCTTATTTCGGCTAGCGGGAGGACAAGAGACCCAGTACTTC
CDR3aa: CASSLFRLAGGQETQYF

v_gene: TRBV6-5
abundance: few
d_gene: -
j_gene: TRBJ2-1
CDR3nt: TGTGCCAGCAGTTACTCGGGGGGCCCATACAATGAGCAGTTCTTC
CDR3aa: CASSYSGGPYNEQFF

v_gene: TRBV27
abundance: -
d_gene: -
j_gene: TRBJ2-2
CDR3nt: -
CDR3aa: CASSFIPLRAGELFF

v_gene: TRBV5-8
abundance: -
d_gene: -
j_gene: TRBJ1-5
CDR3nt: TGTGCCAGCAGCTTTAGGGGCGCCAATCAGCCCCAGCATTTT
CDR3aa: CASSFRGANQPQHF

v_gene: TRBV6-4
abundance: -
d_gene: -
j_gene: TRBJ2-2
CDR3nt: TGTGCCAGCAGTGTTGCAGCCACCGGGGAGCTGTTTTTT
CDR3aa: CASSVAATGELFF

v_gene: TRBV5-8
abundance: -
d_gene: TRBD2
j_gene: TRBJ2-1
CDR3nt: TGTGCCAGCATAAGGCGACTAGCGGGAGATTCTGGTGAGCAGTTCTTC
CDR3aa: CASIRRLAGDSGEQFF

v_gene: TRBV10-3
abundance: -
d_gene: TRBD1
j_gene: TRBJ2-3
CDR3nt: TGTGCCATCAGTGGGGGACAGGGCTTCCCAGATACGCAGTATTTT
CDR3aa: CAISGGQGFPDTQYF

v_gene: TRBV27
abundance: -
d_gene: -
j_gene: TRBJ2-7
CDR3nt: TGTGCCAGCAGTATGTCCCGGAACCTCTACGAGCAGTACTTC
CDR3aa: CASSMSRNLYEQYF

v_gene: TRBV5-5
abundance: -
d_gene: TRBD1
j_gene: TRBJ2-7
CDR3nt: TGTGCCAGCAGCTTGGGACAGGGGTTCTACGAGCAGTACTTC
CDR3aa: CASSLGQGFYEQYF

v_gene: TRBV15
abundance: -
d_gene: -
j_gene: TRBJ1-4
CDR3nt: TGTGCCACCAGCAGAGATACCCCGGGGGCCGCAACTAATGAAAAACTGTTTTTT
CDR3aa: CATSRDTPGAATNEKLFF

v_gene: TRBV19
abundance: -
d_gene: -
j_gene: TRBJ2-3
CDR3nt: TGTGCCAGTGGAGGGACTCGAACAGATACGCAGTATTTT
CDR3aa: CASGGTRTDTQYF

v_gene: TRBV10-3
abundance: -
d_gene: TRBD2
j_gene: TRBJ2-2
CDR3nt: TGTGCCATCAAAGCTAGCGGGAACACCGGGGAGCTGTTTTTT
CDR3aa: CAIKASGNTGELFF

v_gene: TRBV7-9
abundance: -
d_gene: TRBD1
j_gene: TRBJ1-3
CDR3nt: TGTGCCAGCAGGTCTACCGGACAGGGGGGGAACACCATATATTTT
CDR3aa: CASRSTGQGGNTIYF

v_gene: TRBV6-6
abundance: -
d_gene: -
j_gene: TRBJ1-1
CDR3nt: TGTGCCAGCAGGCTGACAGCTAACACTGAAGCTTTCTTT
CDR3aa: CASRLTANTEAFF

v_gene: TRBV27
abundance: -
d_gene: -
j_gene: TRBJ2-1
CDR3nt: TGTGCCAGCAGTTTAGTTTCTTCAGCGAGTGAGCAGTTCTTC
CDR3aa: CASSLVSSASEQFF

v_gene: TRBV27
abundance: -
d_gene: -
j_gene: TRBJ2-1
CDR3nt: TGTGCCAGCAGTTCCGTGACATATCGGCACAATGAGCAGTTCTTC
CDR3aa: CASSSVTYRHNEQFF

v_gene: TRBV4-1
abundance: -
d_gene: -
j_gene: TRBJ1-6
CDR3nt: TGCGCCAGCAGCCAACATTATAATTCACCCCTCCACTTT
CDR3aa: CASSQHYNSPLHF

v_gene: TRBV4-1
abundance: -
d_gene: TRBD1
j_gene: TRBJ2-2
CDR3nt: TGCGCCAGCAGCCAAGAAGGTCGGGGACAGGGCCGGGTGGGGACCGGGGAGCTGTTTTTT
CDR3aa: CASSQEGRGQGRVGTGELFF

v_gene: TRBV25-1
abundance: once
d_gene: -
j_gene: TRBJ1-4
CDR3nt: TGTGCCAGCAGTGAGACTGATGTTAATGAAAAACTGTTTTTT
CDR3aa: CASSETDVNEKLFF

v_gene: TRBV2
abundance: -
d_gene: -
j_gene: TRBJ2-7
CDR3nt: TGTGCCAGCAGCCCGGGAGTAGTCTACGAGCAGTACTTC
CDR3aa: CASSPGVVYEQYF

v_gene: TRBV7-7
abundance: -
d_gene: TRBD1
j_gene: TRBJ2-7
CDR3nt: TGTGCTAGCAGTCGGGACAGCGTCAGCTCCTACGAGCAGTACTTC
CDR3aa: CASSRDSVSSYEQYF

v_gene: TRBV27
abundance: -
d_gene: -
j_gene: TRBJ2-5
CDR3nt: TGTGCCAGCAGTCCCGGTTCCGATCAAGAGACCCAGTACTTC
CDR3aa: CASSPGSDQETQYF

v_gene: TRBV30
abundance: -
d_gene: TRBD1
j_gene: TRBJ1-1
CDR3nt: TGTGCCTGGAGTGTAAGTCAGGGGGGCACTGAAGCTTTCTTT
CDR3aa: CAWSVSQGGTEAFF

v_gene: TRBV9
abundance: once
d_gene: TRBD1
j_gene: TRBJ1-2
CDR3nt: TGTGCCAGCAGCGTAGGGGGGGGACAGCCCCCCTATGGCTACACCTTC
CDR3aa: CASSVGGGQPPYGYTF

v_gene: TRBV27
abundance: -
d_gene: -
j_gene: TRBJ1-1
CDR3nt: TGTGCCAGCAGTTTTCGCAGGAACACTGAAGCTTTCTTT
CDR3aa: CASSFRRNTEAFF

v_gene: TRBV27
abundance: once
d_gene: -
j_gene: TRBJ2-6
CDR3nt: TGTGCCAGCAGTTTAACAGTTTCTGGGGCCAACGTCCTGACTTTC
CDR3aa: CASSLTVSGANVLTF

v_gene: TRBV6-1
abundance: -
d_gene: TRBD1
j_gene: TRBJ1-5
CDR3nt: TGTGCCACCAGGGGGCAGGGGCTATCATATCAGCCCCAGCATTTT
CDR3aa: CATRGQGLSYQPQHF

v_gene: TRBV28
abundance: -
d_gene: -
j_gene: TRBJ2-3
CDR3nt: TGTGCCAGCGGCGTTCACACGGACCTCACAGATACGCAGTATTTT
CDR3aa: CASGVHTDLTDTQYF

v_gene: TRBV19
abundance: -
d_gene: -
j_gene: TRBJ2-5
CDR3nt: TGTGCCAACCCGGGTTTCGTGCCCCAGTACTTC
CDR3aa: CANPGFVPQYF

v_gene: TRBV7-9
abundance: -
d_gene: -
j_gene: TRBJ2-1
CDR3nt: TGTGCCAGCAGCCTGGCAAATGAGCAGTTCTTC
CDR3aa: CASSLANEQFF

v_gene: TRBV19
abundance: -
d_gene: -
j_gene: TRBJ2-1
CDR3nt: TGTGCCAGTAGTATAGTACCATGGGGGGTCGTCTCCGATGAGCAGTTCTTC
CDR3aa: CASSIVPWGVVSDEQFF

v_gene: TRBV5-1
abundance: few
d_gene: TRBD1
j_gene: TRBJ1-2
CDR3nt: TGCGCCAGCAGCTTGGGGGACAGGGGATATGGCTACACCTTC
CDR3aa: CASSLGDRGYGYTF

v_gene: TRBV20-1
abundance: once
d_gene: -
j_gene: TRBJ1-2
CDR3nt: TGCAGTGCTAGCGACCTTTATGGCTACACCTTC
CDR3aa: CSASDLYGYTF

v_gene: TRBV6-6
abundance: -
d_gene: TRBD1
j_gene: TRBJ1-1
CDR3nt: TGTGCCAGCAGTCTGGGGGGGACACAGGGGAGAGCTTTCTTT
CDR3aa: CASSLGGTQGRAFF

v_gene: TRBV10-3
abundance: -
d_gene: TRBD1
j_gene: TRBJ2-5
CDR3nt: TGTGCCATCAGTAGACGGACAGGGGCAGGAGAGACCCAGTACTTC
CDR3aa: CAISRRTGAGETQYF

v_gene: TRBV7-9
abundance: -
d_gene: TRBD2
j_gene: TRBJ2-7
CDR3nt: TGTGCCAGCAGGGCAGCGGGAGATGGTAACGAGCAGTACTTC
CDR3aa: CASRAAGDGNEQYF

v_gene: TRBV29-1
abundance: -
d_gene: -
j_gene: TRBJ1-4
CDR3nt: TGCAGCGTTATGGTTAATGAAAAACTGTTTTTT
CDR3aa: CSVMVNEKLFF

v_gene: TRBV20-1
abundance: -
d_gene: TRBD1
j_gene: TRBJ2-7
CDR3nt: TGCAGTGCCGCGACAGGGTACGAGCAGTACTTC
CDR3aa: CSAATGYEQYF

v_gene: TRBV5-4
abundance: -
d_gene: -
j_gene: TRBJ2-3
CDR3nt: TGTGCCAGTATCAACGCCCCGGAGGATACGCAGTATTTT
CDR3aa: CASINAPEDTQYF

v_gene: TRBV30
abundance: -
d_gene: -
j_gene: TRBJ2-3
CDR3nt: TGTGCCGTCAGCGGGTATAGCACAGATACGCAGTATTTT
CDR3aa: CAVSGYSTDTQYF

v_gene: TRBV6-5
abundance: -
d_gene: -
j_gene: TRBJ1-6
CDR3nt: TGTGCCAGCAGTTCCGCTTATAATTCACCCCTCCACTTT
CDR3aa: CASSSAYNSPLHF

v_gene: TRBV30
abundance: -
d_gene: TRBD2
j_gene: TRBJ2-3
CDR3nt: TGTGCCTGGTCGGGACTAGCGGGAGGGCCTGCCCACACAGATACGCAGTATTTT
CDR3aa: CAWSGLAGGPAHTDTQYF

v_gene: TRBV4-2
abundance: -
d_gene: TRBD2
j_gene: TRBJ2-2
CDR3nt: TGTGCCAGCAGCCAAGCACTAGCGGGAGGCACCGGGGAGCTGTTTTTT
CDR3aa: CASSQALAGGTGELFF